These 19 T cell receptor beta chains were all obtained from the same sample, sequenced in a study of T cells after posttransplantation cyclophosphamide. Assay: immunoSEQ multiplex PCR; the TCRdb copy retains only in-frame clones and omits some. This sample carries 6,000 to 8,000 clones, none of them present only once. Cyclophosphamide on days +3 and +4 followed busulfan-fludarabine conditioning and a marrow graft. Material: PBMCs, obtained after an allogeneic stem cell transplant with post-transplant cyclophosphamide. These receptors were collected from a young adult male patient who received an allogeneic stem cell transplant from an unrelated donor, was CMV-positive, and had acute and chronic GVHD. Some T cells may trace back to the graft donor.

By its share, this clone is medium-sized. J is TRBJ2-1 and V is TRBV7-2; 10 bases fit TRBD1. CDR3 length: 14 residues. Germline CDR1 is SGHTA and CDR2 is FQGNSA. V shed 6 bases, J shed 4 bases, and the junction held 3 bases outside the gene matches. The CDR3 DNA reads as TGTGCCAGCAGGGACAGGGGGATTTACAATGAGCAGTTCTTC. It is translated as CASRDRGIYNEQFF.

This clone has a count of ten or more. The CDR3 nucleotides read TGCGCCAGCAGCGGTGCCCCCCGGGGACAGGACTACGAGCAGTACTTC. Its protein is CASSGAPRGQDYEQYF. The rearrangement joins TRBV4-1 to TRBJ2-7; TRBD1 aligns across 8 bases. This CDR3 has 16 amino acids. Per the germline V gene, CDR1 is MGHRA and CDR2 is YSYEKL. With V trimmed by 5 bases and J by 3 bases, 12 bases remained unmatched.

This clone was found many times. The V call is TRBV6-4, the J call TRBJ2-3; 10 bases are a match to TRBD1. The CDR3 covers 16 residues. Germline CDR1 is MRHNA and CDR2 is SNTAGT. Trimming removed 3 bases from V and 0 bases from J; junction bases left unmatched: 3. The CDR3: CASSEWTGGSTDTQYF. As DNA, the CDR3 is TGTGCCAGCAGTGAATGGACAGGGGGGAGCACAGATACGCAGTATTTT.

The chain combines TRBV30 with TRBJ2-5, with 7 bases lining up with TRBD1. From germline, CDR1 is GTSNPN and CDR2 SVGIG (reference sequence). V lost 3 bases, J lost 3 bases, and 7 bases stayed unmatched. This CDR3 contains 14 residues. CDR3 region: CAWRSGTAKETQYF. The CDR3 DNA follows: TGTGCCTGGAGATCCGGGACAGCGAAAGAGACCCAGTACTTC.

The table lists this clone with many counts. The rearrangement joins TRBV5-1 to TRBJ2-3; the match to TRBD2 covers 12 bases. This CDR3 contains 17 residues. CDR1 and CDR2 (germline): SGHRS, YFSETQ. V trimming: 2 bases; J trimming: 1 base; junction bases outside the gene matches: 5. The CDR3 is CASSLRLAGDGTDTQYF. The CDR3 DNA follows: TGCGCCAGCAGCTTAAGACTAGCGGGAGATGGCACAGATACGCAGTATTTT.

This clone showed up many times. The chain is built from TRBV28 and TRBJ2-1; D may be TRBD2 (5 bases). This CDR3 has 13 residues. V lost 7 bases to trimming and J lost 9 bases, with 16 bases between them. Germline values: CDR1 MDHEN, CDR2 SYDVKM. The CDR3 DNA reads TGTGCCAGCACCCTCGGGCTAGCACGTGAGCAGTTCTTC. The encoded protein is CASTLGLAREQFF.

This clone came up many times. The rearrangement uses TRBV12-3 or TRBV12-4 and TRBJ2-2, with D possibly TRBD2 on 5 matching bases. The CDR3 runs 20 residues. Trimming left V 3 bases short and J 3 bases short, with 26 bases between. CDR3 coding DNA: TGTGCCAGCAGTTTCTCCCCGACCAGACTAATGAAATACGACACCGGGGAGCTGTTTTTT. This gives the protein CASSFSPTRLMKYDTGELFF.

This clone was seen at least ten times. The chain links TRBV24-1 to TRBJ2-1, with TRBD1 matching over 12 bases. V lost 3 bases to trimming and J lost 0 bases; unmatched junction nucleotides: 8. The germline V gene encodes CDR1 KGHDR and CDR2 SFDVKD. The CDR3 spans 19 residues. The CDR3 reads CATSDPGTGGSSSYNEQFF. DNA of the CDR3: TGTGCCACCAGTGATCCCGGGACAGGGGGCTCGAGCTCCTACAATGAGCAGTTCTTC.

This clone was picked up many times. This chain connects TRBV9 to TRBJ2-4; 10 bases agree with TRBD1. The V gene's germline CDR1 is SGDLS and CDR2 YYNGEE. The J segment lost 5 bases and the V segment lost 1 base, leaving 6 bases of the junction unmatched. There are 16 residues in the CDR3. The CDR3 sequence: CASSVNPGQGENIQYF. The CDR3 nucleotides are TGTGCCAGCAGCGTAAATCCCGGACAGGGGGAAAACATTCAGTACTTC.

In this sample, this clone is medium-sized. The chain is built from TRBV10-3 and TRBJ1-1, with D possibly being TRBD1 (5 bases). The germline V and J ends were trimmed by 3 bases and 3 bases, with 17 bases remaining between them. The CDR3 spans 16 residues. Germline values: CDR1 ENHRY, CDR2 SYGVKD. The CDR3 loop reads CAISEGGAGGYTEAFF. CDR3 bases: TGTGCCATCAGTGAAGGAGGGGCCGGAGGTTACACTGAAGCTTTCTTT.

This clone was seen many times. This rearrangement joins TRBV6-1 to TRBJ1-6; tentatively, D is TRBD1 (6 bases). The V end was cut by 4 bases, the J end by 11 bases, with 12 bases between. There are 13 residues in the CDR3. Germline V gene data show CDR1 as MNHNS and CDR2 as SASEGT. The CDR3 is CASSGRTDAPLHF. In DNA form, the CDR3 reads TGTGCCAGCAGTGGAAGGACAGATGCACCCCTCCACTTT.

This clone qualifies as medium-sized. V is TRBV10-3 and J is TRBJ2-1; 9 bases fit TRBD1. This CDR3 region has 18 residues. Germline CDR1 reads ENHRY; CDR2 reads SYGVKD. V shed 2 bases and J 8 bases; nucleotides not matched to a gene: 16. The CDR3 here is CAISEGSPGQGLRDEQFF. In DNA form, the CDR3 reads TGTGCCATCAGTGAGGGATCGCCGGGACAGGGTTTACGGGATGAGCAGTTCTTC.

This clone was seen at least ten times. The chain couples TRBV15 to TRBJ2-7; 7 bases are a match to TRBD1. Germline CDR1 LNHNV, CDR2 YYDKDF (reference sequence). V lost 1 base, J lost 2 bases, and 5 bases stayed unmatched. This CDR3 is 15 amino acids long. CDR3: CATSRGPGQPYEQYF. CDR3 DNA: TGTGCCACCAGCAGAGGCCCGGGACAGCCCTACGAGCAGTACTTC.

This clone appeared many times. The chain couples TRBV27 to TRBJ2-5; D might be TRBD2 (6 bases). The CDR3 totals 13 residues. V was cut by 8 bases and J by 5 bases, with 15 bases left in between. Germline V lookup: CDR1 MNHEY, CDR2 SMNVEV (reference sequence). The CDR3, as DNA: TGTGCCAGCTCCCAGCGGGTGAGGGAGACCCAGTACTTC. It specifies CASSQRVRETQYF.

This clone has at least ten counts. The V and J genes are TRBV6-2 or TRBV6-3 and TRBJ2-7, with a tentative D call TRBD2 (5 bases). The V and J ends lost 4 bases and 2 bases respectively, with 6 bases between them. CDR1 is MNHEY, CDR2 SVGEGT, per germline. There are 12 residues in the CDR3. The CDR3 reads CASSFGAYEQYF. The CDR3 DNA is TGTGCCAGCAGTTTCGGGGCCTACGAGCAGTACTTC.

This clone was seen repeatedly, ten times or more. The chain is built from TRBV19 and TRBJ2-3, with TRBD2 matching over 9 bases. V lost 10 bases to trimming and J lost 3 bases; unmatched junction nucleotides: 5. CDR3 size: 13 residues. Per the germline V gene, CDR1 is LNHDA and CDR2 is SQIVND (reference sequence). The CDR3 reads CATHSGSTDTQYF. In DNA form, the CDR3 reads TGTGCCACACATAGCGGGAGTACAGATACGCAGTATTTT. The full variable domain, rest sourced from reference TRBV19 and TRBJ2-3, is DGGITQSPKYLFRKEGQNVTLSCEQNLNHDAMYWYRQDPGQGLRLIYYSQIVNDFQKGDIAEGYSVSREKKESFPLTVTSAQKNPTAFYLCATHSGSTDTQYFGPGTRLTVL.

This clone qualifies as medium-sized (0.01 to 0.1%). J is TRBJ2-3 and V is TRBV7-8; 9 bases agree with TRBD2. Germline-derived CDR1 and CDR2 are SGHVS and FQNEAQ. With V trimmed by 2 bases and J by 3 bases, 9 bases remained unmatched. This CDR3 contains 17 residues. In nucleotides, the CDR3 is TGTGCCAGCAGCTTACGTGTAGCGGGAGATGGGACAGATACGCAGTATTTT. Amino acids: CASSLRVAGDGTDTQYF.

This clone was observed many times. The V and J genes are TRBV7-2 and TRBJ2-3, with 8 bases aligning to TRBD2. Germline V lookup: CDR1 SGHTA, CDR2 FQGNSA. The CDR3 sequence is 18 residues long. V lost 5 bases, J lost 6 bases, and 19 bases stayed unmatched. CDR3 amino acids: CASSVPQGLGSGSDTQYF. The DNA of the CDR3 is TGTGCCAGCAGCGTCCCCCAGGGACTAGGGTCGGGGTCGGATACGCAGTATTTT.

This clone was counted at least ten times. This chain links TRBV11-3 with TRBJ2-1, with D unclear. Germline V CDR1 and CDR2: SGHNT, YENEEA. Trimming shortened V by 5 bases and J by 10 bases, and 18 bases separated the two germline ends. This CDR3 has 14 residues. The CDR3 DNA reads as TGTGCCAGCAGCCAACCGTCACCCCAGAGAGAGCAGTTCTTC. Amino acid sequence: CASSQPSPQREQFF.